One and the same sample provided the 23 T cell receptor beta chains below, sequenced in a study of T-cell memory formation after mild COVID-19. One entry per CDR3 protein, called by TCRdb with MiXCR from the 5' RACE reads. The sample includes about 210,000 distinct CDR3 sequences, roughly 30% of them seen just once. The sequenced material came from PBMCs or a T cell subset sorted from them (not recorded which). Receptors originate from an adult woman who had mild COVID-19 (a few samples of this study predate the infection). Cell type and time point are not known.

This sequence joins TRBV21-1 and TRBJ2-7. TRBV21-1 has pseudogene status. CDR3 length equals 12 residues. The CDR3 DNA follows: TGTGCCAGCTTCGGTTTCTCCTACGAGCAGTACTTC. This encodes CASFGFSYEQYF.

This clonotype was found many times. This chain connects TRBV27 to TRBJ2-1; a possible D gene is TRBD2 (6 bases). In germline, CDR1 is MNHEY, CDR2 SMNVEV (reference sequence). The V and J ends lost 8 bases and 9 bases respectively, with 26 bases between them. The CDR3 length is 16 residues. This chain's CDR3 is CASRPRPGWEAGEQFF. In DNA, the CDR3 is TGTGCCAGCCGTCCCCGGCCGGGGTGGGAGGCGGGTGAGCAGTTCTTC.

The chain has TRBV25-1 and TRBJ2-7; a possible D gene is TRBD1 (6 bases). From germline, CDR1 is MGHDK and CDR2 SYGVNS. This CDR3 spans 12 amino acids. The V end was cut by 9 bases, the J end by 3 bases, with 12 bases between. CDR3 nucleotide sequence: TGTGCCAGTAGGGACACCCACTACGAGCAGTACTTC. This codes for CASRDTHYEQYF.

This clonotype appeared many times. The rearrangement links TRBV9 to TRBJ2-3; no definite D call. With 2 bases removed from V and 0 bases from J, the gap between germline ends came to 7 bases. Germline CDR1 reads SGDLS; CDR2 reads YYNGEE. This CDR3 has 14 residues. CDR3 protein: CASSVVLSTDTQYF. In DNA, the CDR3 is TGTGCCAGCAGCGTGGTGTTAAGCACAGATACGCAGTATTTT.

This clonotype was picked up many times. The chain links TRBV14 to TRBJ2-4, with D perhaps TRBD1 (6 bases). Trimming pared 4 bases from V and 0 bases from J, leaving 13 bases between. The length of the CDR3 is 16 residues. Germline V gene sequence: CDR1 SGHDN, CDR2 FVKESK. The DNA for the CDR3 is TGTGCCAGCAGCCCTACTACAGGGAGAGCCAAAAACATTCAGTACTTC. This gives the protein CASSPTTGRAKNIQYF.

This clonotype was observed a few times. The CDR3 DNA follows: TGTGCCAGCAGCCAAGCGGAGGGGGCGAACACTGAAGCTTTCTTT. Its protein product is CASSQAEGANTEAFF. This chain links TRBV3-1 with TRBJ1-1; TRBD1 agrees at 7 bases. Germline-derived CDR1 and CDR2 are LGHDT and YNNKEL (reference sequence). This CDR3 contains 15 residues. J was trimmed by 1 base and V by 1 base; bases with no gene match: 3.

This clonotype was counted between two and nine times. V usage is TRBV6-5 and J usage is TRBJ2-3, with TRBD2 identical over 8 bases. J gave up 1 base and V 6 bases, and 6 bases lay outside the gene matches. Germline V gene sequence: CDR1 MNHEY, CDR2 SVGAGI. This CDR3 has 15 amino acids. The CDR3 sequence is CASSPGGVGTDTQYF. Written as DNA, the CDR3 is TGTGCCAGCAGCCCCGGGGGGGTTGGCACAGATACGCAGTATTTT.

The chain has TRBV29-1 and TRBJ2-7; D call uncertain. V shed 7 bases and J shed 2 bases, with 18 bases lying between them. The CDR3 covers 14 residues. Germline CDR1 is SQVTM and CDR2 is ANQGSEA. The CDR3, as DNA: TGCAGCGCTGTAAGCCCAACCTCAACCTACGAGCAGTACTTC. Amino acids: CSAVSPTSTYEQYF.

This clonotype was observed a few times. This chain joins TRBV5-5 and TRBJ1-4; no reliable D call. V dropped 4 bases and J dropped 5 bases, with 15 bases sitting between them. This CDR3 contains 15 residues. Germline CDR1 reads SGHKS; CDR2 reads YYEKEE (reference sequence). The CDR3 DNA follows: TGTGCCAGCAGCCTTAATACGGGATTCAATGAAAAACTGTTTTTT. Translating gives CASSLNTGFNEKLFF.

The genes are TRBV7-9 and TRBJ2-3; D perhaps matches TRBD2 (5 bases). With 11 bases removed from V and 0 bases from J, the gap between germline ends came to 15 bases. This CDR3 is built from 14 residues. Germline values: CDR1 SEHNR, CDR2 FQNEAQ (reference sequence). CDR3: CASGGTDSTDTQYF. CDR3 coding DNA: TGTGCCTCTGGAGGAACAGATAGCACAGATACGCAGTATTTT.

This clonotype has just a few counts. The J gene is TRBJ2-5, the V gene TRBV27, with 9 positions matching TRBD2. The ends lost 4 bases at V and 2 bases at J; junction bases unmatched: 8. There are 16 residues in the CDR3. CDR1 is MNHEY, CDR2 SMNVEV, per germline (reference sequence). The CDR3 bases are TGTGCCAGCAGTTCCCTCATAGCGGGAGTGCAAGAGACCCAGTACTTC. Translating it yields CASSSLIAGVQETQYF.

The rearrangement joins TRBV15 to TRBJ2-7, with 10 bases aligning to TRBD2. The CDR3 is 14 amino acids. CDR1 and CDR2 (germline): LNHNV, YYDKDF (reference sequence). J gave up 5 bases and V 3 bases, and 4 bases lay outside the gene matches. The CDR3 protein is CATSSSGRSDEQYF. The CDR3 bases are TGTGCCACCAGCAGTAGCGGGAGGTCCGACGAGCAGTACTTC.

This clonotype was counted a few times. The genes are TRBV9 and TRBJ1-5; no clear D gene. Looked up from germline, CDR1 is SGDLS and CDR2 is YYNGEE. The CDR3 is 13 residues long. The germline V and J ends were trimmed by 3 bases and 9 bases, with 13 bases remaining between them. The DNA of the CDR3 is TGTGCCAGCAGCGCCCTAGGGTCGGGGCCCCAGCATTTT. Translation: CASSALGSGPQHF.

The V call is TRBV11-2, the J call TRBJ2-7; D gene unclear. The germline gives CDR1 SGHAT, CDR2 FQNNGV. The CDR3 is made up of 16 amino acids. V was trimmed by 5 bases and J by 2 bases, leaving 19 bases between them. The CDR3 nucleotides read TGTGCCAGCAGCCCCGACGTCTGGGCGGAACCCTACGAGCAGTACTTC. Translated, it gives CASSPDVWAEPYEQYF.

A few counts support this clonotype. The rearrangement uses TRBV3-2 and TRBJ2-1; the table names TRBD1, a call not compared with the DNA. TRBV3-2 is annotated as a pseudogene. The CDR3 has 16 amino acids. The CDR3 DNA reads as TGTGCCAGCAACCACACCCTGGGCCGCAGGCTCAATGAGCAGTTCTTC. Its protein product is CASNHTLGRRLNEQFF.

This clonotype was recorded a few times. Here the CDR3 DNA reads TGCAGTGCTTGGGGGTCGACAGGGACGAATCAGCCCCAGCATTTT. This encodes CSAWGSTGTNQPQHF. This sequence joins TRBV20-1 and TRBJ1-5, with 7 positions matching TRBD1. The V gene's germline CDR1 is DFQATT and CDR2 SNEGSKA (reference sequence). The junction had 11 bases not matched to a gene; V was cut back by 5 bases and J by 4 bases. This CDR3 has 15 amino acids.

CDR3 sequence: CASSLGPQGTGDYEQYF. The CDR3 DNA sequence: TGCGCCAGCAGCTTGGGACCTCAGGGGACGGGGGATTACGAGCAGTACTTC. This rearrangement joins TRBV5-1 to TRBJ2-7; D assignment may be TRBD1 or TRBD2 (6 bases each). The CDR3 sequence is 17 residues long. Trimming took 0 bases from V and 4 from J, leaving 20 bases between them. From germline, CDR1 is SGHRS and CDR2 YFSETQ.

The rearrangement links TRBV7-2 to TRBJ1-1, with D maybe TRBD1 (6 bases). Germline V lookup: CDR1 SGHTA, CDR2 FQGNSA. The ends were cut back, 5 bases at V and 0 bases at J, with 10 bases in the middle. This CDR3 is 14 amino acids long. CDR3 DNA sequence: TGTGCCAGCAGCCGGACAGCCATGAACACTGAAGCTTTCTTT. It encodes CASSRTAMNTEAFF.

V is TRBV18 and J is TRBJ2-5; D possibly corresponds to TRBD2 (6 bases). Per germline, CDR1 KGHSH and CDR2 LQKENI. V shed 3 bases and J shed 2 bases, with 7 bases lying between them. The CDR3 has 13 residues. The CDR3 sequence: CASSPSGQETQYF. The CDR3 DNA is TGTGCCAGCTCACCTAGCGGACAAGAGACCCAGTACTTC. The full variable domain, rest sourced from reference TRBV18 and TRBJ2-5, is NAGVMQNPRHLVRRRGQEARLRCSPMKGHSHVYWYRQLPEEGLKFMVYLQKENIIDESGMPKERFSAEFPKEGPSILRIQQVVRGDSAAYFCASSPSGQETQYFGPGTRLLVL.

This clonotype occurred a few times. CDR3 in DNA: TGCAGTGCTAGAGAGTCAGGACAGGGGTCGCGTGAGCAGTACTTC. It yields the protein CSARESGQGSREQYF. This sequence joins TRBV20-1 and TRBJ2-7, with 9 bases matching TRBD1. Germline CDR1 and CDR2: DFQATT and SNEGSKA (reference sequence). The CDR3 sequence is 15 residues long. Trimming took 0 bases from V and 7 from J; bases not matched to a gene: 10.

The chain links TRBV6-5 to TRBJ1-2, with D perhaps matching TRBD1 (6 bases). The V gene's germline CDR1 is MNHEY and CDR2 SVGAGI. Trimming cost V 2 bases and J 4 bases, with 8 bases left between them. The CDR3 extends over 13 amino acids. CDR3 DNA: TGTGCCAGCAGTTACAAGGACAGCTATGGCTACACCTTC. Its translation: CASSYKDSYGYTF.

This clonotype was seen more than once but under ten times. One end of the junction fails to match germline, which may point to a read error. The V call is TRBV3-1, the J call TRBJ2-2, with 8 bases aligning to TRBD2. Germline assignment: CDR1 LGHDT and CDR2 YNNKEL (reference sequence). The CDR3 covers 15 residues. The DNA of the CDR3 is TGTGCCAGCACCCAACGGGGGGGTCGGACCGGGGAGCTGTTTTTT. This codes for CASTQRGGRTGELFF.

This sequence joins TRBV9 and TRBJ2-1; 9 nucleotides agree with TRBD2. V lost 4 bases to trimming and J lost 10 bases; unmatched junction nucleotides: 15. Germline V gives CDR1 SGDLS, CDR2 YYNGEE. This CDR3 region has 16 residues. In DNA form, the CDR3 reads TGTGCCAGCAGCTCTCATGGGGCGGGAGGGCCGGAAGAGCAGTTCTTC. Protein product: CASSSHGAGGPEEQFF.